This entry is about one T cell receptor beta chain. Its antigen is unknown. This entry belongs to a study of monozygotic twins with inflammatory bowel disease. Study-level findings and limits: No discrimination was achieved between different T cell subtypes. Twins classed as concordant or discordant showed no difference in repertoire similarity, possibly from limited power.

Germline V gene data show CDR1 as LGHNA and CDR2 as YSLEER. The CDR3 sequence is 18 residues long. UMIs with a 6-nucleotide sample barcode were added by template switching. Following a re-call of the 5' RACE reads, TCRdb has one entry per CDR3 protein and lacks DNA. The table lists a few hundred thousand distinct CDR3 sequences, with 2.5% to 3% in the top ten. The chain combines TRBV4-3 with TRBJ1-2. The TCR was taken from a human donor with ulcerative colitis or Crohn's disease, or a healthy co-twin of an affected twin (not recorded which). Material: blood. CDR3: CASSLETVIRSANYGYTF.